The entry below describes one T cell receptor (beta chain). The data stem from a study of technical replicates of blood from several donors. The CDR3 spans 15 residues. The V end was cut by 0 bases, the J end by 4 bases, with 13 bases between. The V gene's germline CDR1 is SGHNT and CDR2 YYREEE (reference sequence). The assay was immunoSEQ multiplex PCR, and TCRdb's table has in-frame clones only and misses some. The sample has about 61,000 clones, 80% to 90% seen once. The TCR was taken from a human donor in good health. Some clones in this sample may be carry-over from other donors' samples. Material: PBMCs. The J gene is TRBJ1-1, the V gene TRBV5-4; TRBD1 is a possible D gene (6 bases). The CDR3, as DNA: TGTGCCAGCAGCTTGGCCGGGGTAGGGGGCACTGAAGCTTTCTTT. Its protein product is CASSLAGVGGTEAFF.